These 32 T cell receptor beta chains were sequenced from one sample in a study of T cell clonality in common variable immunodeficiency. Clones were sequenced by immunoSEQ multiplex PCR, and TCRdb holds only the in-frame ones, with some missing. The sample includes tens of thousands of clones, none of them occurring once. The sequenced sample consisted of peripheral blood mononuclear cells. Every receptor here comes from a person aged 18 to 70 in good health.

This clone was seen many times. Read data end 3 residues before the CDR3 end; the end is taken from the germline J gene. This chain connects TRBV27 to TRBJ2-4; 9 nucleotides line up with TRBD1. CDR1 and CDR2 from the germline V gene are MNHEY and SMNVEV (reference sequence). The CDR3 contains 15 residues. V lost 5 bases and J lost 9; bases outside the gene matches: 11. Incomplete CDR3 DNA: TGTGCCAGCAGTCCCGCGGACAGGGGATATCGCATT. This gives the protein CASSPADRGYRI. The full CDR3 reads CASSPADRGYRIQYF.

The table lists this clone with many counts. The read stops 3 residues short of the end of the CDR3; the missing end is completed from the germline J gene. J is TRBJ2-5 and V is TRBV9; the D gene is possibly TRBD1 (6 bases). V was pared by 4 bases and J by 5 bases, with 18 bases between. This CDR3 contains 15 residues. Looked up from germline, CDR1 is SGDLS and CDR2 is YYNGEE. The sequenced part of the CDR3 DNA is TGTGCCAGCAGCCCAGGGAACAGGGAAGGCGAGACC. This translates into CASSPGNREGET. The entire CDR3 reads CASSPGNREGETQYF.

This clone was picked up a small number of times. With the read ending 3 residues before the CDR3 end, the germline J gene is used to fill in that end. V is TRBV5-1 and J is TRBJ1-3; 9 bases line up with TRBD1. The germline gives CDR1 SGHRS, CDR2 YFSETQ. The CDR3 totals 14 residues. J lost 9 bases, V lost 0 bases, and 4 bases had no gene match. The CDR3 protein is CASSLEQGASTIYF. CDR3 DNA (partial): TGCGCCAGCAGCTTGGAACAGGGGGCGAGCACC.

This clone was detected many times. The read comes to an end 3 residues before the CDR3 does, leaving the germline J gene to fill in the end. The sample holds other DNA sequences that translate to the same CDR3. The chain has TRBV29-1 and TRBJ1-3, with TRBD1 matching 7 bases. Germline CDR1 SQVTM, CDR2 ANQGSEA. The CDR3 contains 12 residues. The CDR3 loop reads CSVEDRRATIYF. The CDR3 DNA, read in part, is TGCAGCGTCGAGGACAGGCGGGCCACT.

This clone has a count of ten or more. The CDR3 is cut off 3 residues early in the read; its end comes from the germline J gene. This rearrangement joins TRBV30 to TRBJ2-5, with D possibly matching TRBD2 (5 bases). The CDR3 extends over 14 amino acids. V shed 1 base and J shed 1 base, with 10 bases lying between them. Germline V gives CDR1 GTSNPN, CDR2 SVGIG (reference sequence). The CDR3 sequence: CAWSDGGGQETQYF. The DNA read from the CDR3 is TGTGCCTGGAGTGACGGAGGCGGCCAAGAGACC.

Many counts were recorded for this clone. Sequencing ends 3 residues short of the CDR3 end; the germline J gene provides the rest. The chain joins TRBV20-1 to TRBJ2-2; D uncertain. CDR1 and CDR2 from the germline V gene are DFQATT and SNEGSKA (reference sequence). V shed 0 bases and J shed 1 base, with 6 bases lying between them. This CDR3 region has 14 residues. This CDR3 reads CSARDSRNTGELFF. CDR3 DNA, as far as it was read: TGCAGTGCTAGAGATTCTAGGAACACCGGGGAG.

In its sample, this clone was seen many times. The read ends 3 residues early relative to the CDR3; the germline J gene fills the gap. V gene TRBV20-1 combines with J gene TRBJ2-3; D is possibly TRBD2 (6 bases). Trimming pared 5 bases from V and 6 bases from J, leaving 15 bases between. The CDR3 contains 13 residues. Germline assignment: CDR1 DFQATT and CDR2 SNEGSKA (reference sequence). CDR3 amino acids: CSADPGGWDTQYF. The DNA read from the CDR3 is TGCAGTGCTGACCCTGGGGGGTGGGATACG.

This clone has a count of ten or more. Read data end 3 residues before the CDR3 end; the end is taken from the germline J gene. The rearrangement joins TRBV10-3 to TRBJ1-1; TRBD1 might be the D (5 bases). CDR3 length: 15 residues. With 6 bases removed from V and 2 bases from J, the gap between germline ends came to 16 bases. The germline V gene encodes CDR1 ENHRY and CDR2 SYGVKD. The covered CDR3 bases are TGTGCCATCAGCCTGACAGCCGACACAAACACTGAA. Its translation is CAISLTADTNTE. The complete CDR3 protein is CAISLTADTNTEAFF.

This clone was counted many times. The CDR3 extends 3 residues past the end of the read, so its final part is completed from the germline J gene. The rearrangement joins TRBV4-2 to TRBJ2-2, with a weak D call TRBD1 (5 bases). The germline V gene has CDR1 LGHNA and CDR2 YNFKEQ. This CDR3 contains 15 residues. Trimming shortened V by 2 bases and J by 3 bases, and 10 bases separated the two germline ends. The sequenced part of the CDR3 DNA is TGTGCCAGCAGCCAAAGGGGCCTTCACACCGGGGAG. It yields the protein CASSQRGLHTGE. The CDR3, in full, reads CASSQRGLHTGELFF.

This clone was picked up many times. From the germline J gene comes the end of the CDR3, since the read stops 3 residues before it. V and J are TRBV18 and TRBJ2-1, with 11 bases identical to TRBD1. Germline V CDR1 and CDR2: KGHSH, LQKENI. V lost 3 bases to trimming and J lost 5 bases; unmatched junction nucleotides: 3. The CDR3 sequence is 15 residues long. The CDR3 bases that were read are TGTGCCAGCTCACCGGACAGGGGGCGGGACAATGAG. As protein: CASSPDRGRDNE. The whole CDR3 protein reads CASSPDRGRDNEQFF.

Worth noting for this clone: The sequence runs out 3 residues before the end of the CDR3; the remainder is reconstructed from the germline J gene. This chain connects TRBV19 to TRBJ2-3; the D gene is possibly TRBD1 (6 bases). The germline CDR1 and CDR2 sequences are LNHDA and SQIVND (reference sequence). The CDR3 is made up of 14 amino acids. The part of the CDR3 DNA that was read is TGTGCCAGTAATGCAGGGGCTGGCAATCAGCCG. The encoded protein is CASNAGAGNQP. The CDR3 as a whole reads CASNAGAGNQPQYF.

This clone was found many times. The sequence runs out 3 residues before the end of the CDR3; the remainder is reconstructed from the germline J gene. The chain uses TRBV29-1 and TRBJ2-3; 11 bases fit TRBD2. V lost 1 base, J lost 3 bases, and 18 bases stayed unmatched. Germline loops: CDR1 SQVTM, CDR2 ANQGSEA. The CDR3 spans 20 residues. The sequenced part of the CDR3 DNA is TGCAGCGTTGAAGTACGTTCCCCAGATTTACTAGCGGGGGTGACAGATACG. Amino acids: CSVEVRSPDLLAGVTDT. Given in full, the CDR3 is CSVEVRSPDLLAGVTDTQYF.

This clone was recorded many times. The read terminates 3 residues ahead of where the CDR3 ends, so the germline J gene completes it. This chain links TRBV5-1 with TRBJ1-1; D possibly corresponds to TRBD1 (5 bases). CDR1 and CDR2 from the germline V gene are SGHRS and YFSETQ. V lost 5 bases and J 6 bases, leaving 17 bases between the germline ends. The CDR3 has 14 residues. The sequenced CDR3 bases are TGCGCCAGCAGTTCAACCAGGGTTGCGGCTGAA. This sequence encodes CASSSTRVAAE. The whole CDR3 sequence is CASSSTRVAAEAFF.

In its sample, this clone was seen many times. The sequenced CDR3 bases are TGCAGTGCTAGAGATGGACTCACAGATACG. Its protein is CSARDGLTDT. The whole CDR3 region reads CSARDGLTDTQYF. The chain joins TRBV20-1 to TRBJ2-3, with TRBD2 as a possible D gene (5 bases). The read finishes 3 residues shy of the CDR3 end, and the germline J gene is used to complete it. Trimming cost V 0 bases and J 2 bases, with 6 bases left between them. The CDR3 is 13 residues long. CDR1 DFQATT and CDR2 SNEGSKA come from the germline V gene (reference sequence).

This clone showed up many times. The read gets to within 3 residues of the CDR3 end, and the germline J gene fills in the rest. This chain links TRBV19 with TRBJ1-3; weak D call: TRBD1 (5 bases). Germline assignment: CDR1 LNHDA and CDR2 SQIVND (reference sequence). The CDR3 consists of 14 residues. The V gene lost 8 bases and the J gene lost 7 bases, with 18 bases spanning the gap. Incomplete CDR3 DNA: TGTGCCAGTCGCCCCATAGGGGCGAGGAACACC. Translating gives CASRPIGARNT. The full CDR3 protein reads CASRPIGARNTIYF. The whole variable domain, filled in from reference TRBV19 and TRBJ1-3, reads DGGITQSPKYLFRKEGQNVTLSCEQNLNHDAMYWYRQDPGQGLRLIYYSQIVNDFQKGDIAEGYSVSREKKESFPLTVTSAQKNPTAFYLCASRPIGARNTIYFGEGSWLTVV.

Comment on this clone: With the read ending 3 residues before the CDR3 end, the germline J gene is used to fill in that end. The chain is built from TRBV7-9 and TRBJ1-1, with 8 nucleotides matching TRBD1. Germline lookup yields CDR1 SEHNR and CDR2 FQNEAQ (reference sequence). The CDR3 totals 15 residues. CDR3 DNA (partial): TGTGCCAGCAGCTTAGTTGTCGGGCAGGGGGCCGAA. This translates into CASSLVVGQGAE. The whole CDR3 is CASSLVVGQGAEAFF.

This clone was counted ten times or more. The read ends 3 residues before the CDR3 terminus; that terminus is restored from the germline J gene. The chain joins TRBV2 to TRBJ2-5; D may be TRBD2 (5 bases). Germline V gene sequence: CDR1 SNHLY, CDR2 FYNNEI. V lost 7 bases and J 5 bases, leaving 14 bases between the germline ends. CDR3 length equals 13 residues. CDR3 DNA, as far as it was read: TGTGCCAGCACAAGAGGACTTGGTGAGACC. This codes for CASTRGLGET. The whole CDR3 region reads CASTRGLGETQYF.

This clone was detected many times. The read falls 3 residues short of the CDR3 end, and the missing part is taken from the germline J gene. This chain uses TRBV18 with TRBJ2-3; 10 bases are shared with TRBD2. Looked up from germline, CDR1 is KGHSH and CDR2 is LQKENI. V was clipped by 3 bases and J by 1 base; unmatched bases: 4. The CDR3 has 16 residues. The CDR3 loop is CASSPRSGGGTDTQYF. The DNA read from the CDR3 is TGTGCCAGCTCACCGCGAAGCGGGGGGGGCACAGATACG.

This clone was seen at least ten times. The CDR3 goes on 3 residues after the read ends, and that part is filled in from the germline J gene. This sequence joins TRBV2 and TRBJ1-1, with 8 positions matching TRBD1. This CDR3 contains 17 residues. Germline CDR1 and CDR2: SNHLY and FYNNEI. J lost 1 base, V lost 3 bases, and 10 bases had no gene match. Partial CDR3 DNA: TGTGCCAGCAGTGACGTGGAGGCGGGGACAGGGAACACTGAA. Protein sequence: CASSDVEAGTGNTE. The CDR3, in full, reads CASSDVEAGTGNTEAFF.

This clone has a handful of counts. The CDR3 goes on 3 residues after the read ends, and that part is filled in from the germline J gene. The chain combines TRBV5-1 with TRBJ2-1; 8 bases fit TRBD1. This CDR3 region has 16 residues. CDR1 is SGHRS and CDR2 is YFSETQ in the germline V gene. Trimming removed 4 bases from V and 0 bases from J; junction bases left unmatched: 6. The CDR3 bases that were read are TGCGCCAGCAGCCTTAACAGGGGGAGCTCCTACAATGAG. Protein product: CASSLNRGSSYNE. The full-length CDR3 reads as CASSLNRGSSYNEQFF.

Many counts were recorded for this clone. The DNA read from the CDR3 is TGTGCCAGCAGTTTAACTCAGCGGGCACAAGAGACC. Amino acids: CASSLTQRAQET. The full CDR3 reads CASSLTQRAQETQYF. This chain joins TRBV12-3 or TRBV12-4 and TRBJ2-5, with D possibly TRBD2 on 6 matching bases. Read data end 3 residues before the CDR3 end; the end is taken from the germline J gene. Trimming left V 2 bases short and J 2 bases short, with 12 bases between. This CDR3 has 15 amino acids.

This clone was picked up many times. Read coverage stops 3 residues before the CDR3 terminus; the germline J gene supplies the remainder. The chain uses TRBV18 and TRBJ2-7, with 14 bases matching TRBD2. Per germline, CDR1 KGHSH and CDR2 LQKENI. J gave up 3 bases and V 10 bases, and 2 bases lay outside the gene matches. The CDR3 runs to 13 residues. CDR3 region: CATGLAGGYEQYF. The part of the CDR3 DNA that was read is TGTGCCACCGGACTAGCGGGGGGCTACGAG.

This clone was detected many times. The read terminates 3 residues ahead of where the CDR3 ends, so the germline J gene completes it. The V and J genes are TRBV20-1 and TRBJ1-1; the D gene is possibly TRBD1 (6 bases). Trimming left V 6 bases short and J 2 bases short, with 19 bases between. Germline-derived CDR1 and CDR2 are DFQATT and SNEGSKA (reference sequence). This CDR3 is built from 15 residues. Incomplete CDR3 DNA: TGCAGTGCGGATGACCTACAGGGCCCAAACACTGAA. Translated, it gives CSADDLQGPNTE. The entire CDR3 protein is CSADDLQGPNTEAFF.

There are many counts of this clone. The read ends 3 residues early relative to the CDR3; the germline J gene fills the gap. V gene TRBV4-1 combines with J gene TRBJ2-2; D remains ambiguous. Trimming shortened V by 1 base and J by 6 bases, and 9 bases separated the two germline ends. The germline gives CDR1 MGHRA, CDR2 YSYEKL. CDR3 length: 14 residues. The CDR3 reads CASSQGLEPGELFF. CDR3 DNA, as far as it was read: TGCGCCAGCAGCCAAGGTCTAGAGCCCGGGGAG.

This clone has at least ten counts. The read ends 3 residues before the CDR3 terminus; that terminus is restored from the germline J gene. The sample holds other DNA sequences that translate to the same CDR3. The chain employs TRBV15 and TRBJ2-7; TRBD2 aligns across 7 bases. V lost 0 bases and J lost 5; bases outside the gene matches: 4. The CDR3 consists of 14 residues. Germline V gene lookup returns CDR1 LNHNV and CDR2 YYDKDF (reference sequence). The covered CDR3 bases are TGTGCCACCAGCAGAGATCGACTAGCCCACGAG. Amino acid sequence: CATSRDRLAHE. The full CDR3 sequence reads CATSRDRLAHEQYF.

This clone was seen at least ten times. Read sequence stops 3 residues before the CDR3 end, and the germline J gene provides the missing end. The rearrangement links TRBV5-1 to TRBJ2-1; 9 bases align to TRBD2. In germline, CDR1 is SGHRS, CDR2 YFSETQ. Trimming removed 4 bases from V and 1 base from J; junction bases left unmatched: 6. CDR3 size: 16 residues. The CDR3 loop reads CASSPGGGESYNEQFF. The CDR3 DNA, read in part, is TGCGCCAGCAGCCCCGGCGGGGGGGAATCCTACAATGAG.

This clone was seen at least ten times. The CDR3 bases that were read are TGTGCCAGCAGCTTCATCCAGGGGCAATACAATGAG. Residues: CASSFIQGQYNE. The full CDR3 reads CASSFIQGQYNEQFF. This chain joins TRBV5-4 and TRBJ2-1, with D maybe TRBD1 (6 bases). The missing CDR3 end, 3 residues past where the read stops, is filled in from the germline J gene. The CDR3 is 15 amino acids. V lost 2 bases and J lost 4, with 13 bases in between. Germline values: CDR1 SGHNT, CDR2 YYREEE (reference sequence).

In this sample, this clone turned up many times. The CDR3 extends 3 residues past the end of the read, so its final part is completed from the germline J gene. The chain has TRBV20-1 and TRBJ2-7; D is unclear. CDR1 is DFQATT and CDR2 is SNEGSKA in the germline V gene (reference sequence). V was trimmed by 3 bases and J by 0 bases, leaving 12 bases between them. CDR3 length equals 14 residues. The CDR3 loop reads CSASLQVISYEQYF. Partial CDR3 DNA: TGCAGTGCTAGTCTGCAGGTAATCTCCTACGAG.

This clone was detected many times. The read gets to within 3 residues of the CDR3 end, and the germline J gene fills in the rest. This chain joins TRBV7-2 and TRBJ2-5; possibly TRBD1 for D (5 bases). V lost 5 bases, J lost 0 bases, and 7 bases lay in between. Germline loops: CDR1 SGHTA, CDR2 FQGNSA. The CDR3 extends over 13 amino acids. The CDR3 protein is CASSRQYQETQYF. The DNA read from the CDR3 is TGTGCCAGCAGCCGACAGTACCAAGAGACC.

About this clone itself: A junction boundary mismatches the germline segment, possibly from a read error. The CDR3 end falls 3 residues outside the read, so it is completed with the germline J gene. The same CDR3 is also encoded by other DNA sequences in this sample. The rearrangement uses TRBV7-9 and TRBJ2-3; D gene unclear. Germline V gene lookup returns CDR1 SEHNR and CDR2 FQNEAQ (reference sequence). The CDR3 extends over 15 amino acids. The CDR3 sequence is CASSLLGPNVDTQYF. Incomplete CDR3 DNA: TGTGCTAGCAGCTTATTAGGGCCGAATGTAGATACG.

This clone was seen at least ten times. Read coverage stops 3 residues before the CDR3 terminus; the germline J gene supplies the remainder. The chain combines TRBV2 with TRBJ1-1; the match to TRBD1 covers 7 bases. The junction had 9 bases not matched to a gene; V was cut back by 6 bases and J by 5 bases. CDR1 is SNHLY and CDR2 is FYNNEI in the germline V gene. The CDR3 is 14 residues long. This chain's CDR3 is CASSLGQAGTEAFF. CDR3 DNA (partial): TGTGCCAGCAGCCTCGGACAGGCGGGGACTGAA.

In this sample, this clone turned up many times. The read ends 3 residues early relative to the CDR3; the germline J gene fills the gap. This chain links TRBV11-2 with TRBJ2-1, with 12 bases that match TRBD1. Germline-derived CDR1 and CDR2 are SGHAT and FQNNGV. The CDR3 is 15 amino acids. V lost 4 bases and J lost 5; bases outside the gene matches: 3. Incomplete CDR3 DNA: TGTGCCAGCAGCTCGGGACAGGGGGCCCACAATGAG. Residues: CASSSGQGAHNE. The complete CDR3 protein is CASSSGQGAHNEQFF.